This T cell receptor beta chain emerged from a study of shared T cell receptors in the human thymus. Clones were read by immunoSEQ multiplex PCR, and TCRdb kept only the in-frame ones, dropping some. The sample yields approximately 580,000 clones, approximately 80% seen once. These data also featured in a second study, about human thymus T cells.

The sample consisted of thymocytes. This receptor was obtained from a boy in the first two years of life with a congenital heart defect.

The CDR3 bases are TGTGCCAGCAGCTTGGCAGGGAACACTGAAGCTTTCTTT. It specifies CASSLAGNTEAFF. The chain recombines TRBV11-2 with TRBJ1-1, with unresolved D. The CDR3 runs to 13 residues. Trimming shortened V by 3 bases and J by 1 base, and 6 bases separated the two germline ends. The germline V gene has CDR1 SGHAT and CDR2 FQNNGV. Using reference TRBV11-2 and TRBJ1-1 for the parts outside the CDR3, the full variable domain is EAGVAQSPRYKIIEKRQSVAFWCNPISGHATLYWYQQILGQGPKLLIQFQNNGVVDDSQLPKDRFSAERLKGVDSTLKIQPAKLEDSAVYLCASSLAGNTEAFFGQGTRLTVV.